This T cell receptor beta chain was sequenced during a study of shared clonotypes between healthy human individuals. Looking at the study overall: Researchers assigned three CD4 naive, three CD4 memory, two CD8 naive and one CD8 memory plate to each donor.

Assay runs were performed at deep level. The table came from immunoSEQ multiplex PCR; TCRdb's copy has only in-frame clones and leaves some out. The sample has 2 million to 2.5 million clones, roughly 94% seen once. A CD45RA+ naive subset and a CD45RA-negative memory subset were split from CD4+ cells. The sequenced sample consisted of naive CD4+ T cells sorted from blood. The subset here: CD45RA+ positively selected. The sequence was obtained from a man aged 18 to 30 in good health.

CDR3 sequence reads: CASSLASSSLGYNEQFF. DNA of the CDR3: TGTGCCAGCAGCTTAGCGAGTTCGAGCCTTGGCTACAATGAGCAGTTCTTC. The V gene is TRBV7-6, the J gene TRBJ2-1; D unclear. Per germline, CDR1 SGHVS and CDR2 FNYEAQ. The ends were cut back, 0 bases at V and 3 bases at J, with 15 bases in the middle. CDR3 length: 17 residues.